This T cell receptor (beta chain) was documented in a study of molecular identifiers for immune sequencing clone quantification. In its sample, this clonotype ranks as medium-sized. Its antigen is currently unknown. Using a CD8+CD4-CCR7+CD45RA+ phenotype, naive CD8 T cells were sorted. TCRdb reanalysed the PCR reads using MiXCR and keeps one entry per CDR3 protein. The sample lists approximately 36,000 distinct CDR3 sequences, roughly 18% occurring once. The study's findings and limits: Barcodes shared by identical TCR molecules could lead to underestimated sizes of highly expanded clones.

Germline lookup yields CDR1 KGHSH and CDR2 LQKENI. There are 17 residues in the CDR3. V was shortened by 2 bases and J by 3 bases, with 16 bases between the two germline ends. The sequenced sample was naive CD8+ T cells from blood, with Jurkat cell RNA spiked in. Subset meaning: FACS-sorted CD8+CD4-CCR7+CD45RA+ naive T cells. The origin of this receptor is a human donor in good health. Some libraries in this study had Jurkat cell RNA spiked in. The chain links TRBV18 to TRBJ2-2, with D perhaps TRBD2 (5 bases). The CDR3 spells CASSPKTTVGYTGELFF. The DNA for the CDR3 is TGTGCCAGCTCACCAAAGACTACCGTGGGTTACACCGGGGAGCTGTTTTTT.